The 16 T cell receptor beta chains below come from one sample, sequenced in a study of blood T cells in healthy people across ages. A second PCR of 7 to 11 cycles used a sample-barcoded 5' primer and a J-beta primer mix. One entry per CDR3 protein results from TCRdb running MiXCR on the 5' RACE reads. Among about 1.1 million distinct CDR3 sequences, 35% to 40% were seen once, and the ten largest hold around 13%. Input material: blood. The receptor set was obtained from a man aged 18-30 years in good health.

V usage is TRBV6-6 and J usage is TRBJ2-3; D unclear. Germline V gene data show CDR1 as MNHNY and CDR2 as SVGAGI (reference sequence). This CDR3 has 13 amino acids. The V gene lost 7 bases and the J gene lost 2 bases, with 10 bases spanning the gap. For the CDR3, the DNA is TGTGCCAGCATAAGACATTACACAGATACGCAGTATTTT. Translation gives CASIRHYTDTQYF.

V gene TRBV20-1 combines with J gene TRBJ2-7; TRBD1 might be the D (6 bases). Germline CDR1 is DFQATT and CDR2 is SNEGSKA (reference sequence). The CDR3 has 14 residues. Trimming stripped 3 bases from V and 0 bases from J, with 12 bases between. CDR3 in amino acids: CSARRGTSSYEQYF. The CDR3 region has the DNA TGCAGTGCTAGGAGGGGGACCAGCTCCTACGAGCAGTACTTC.

The rearrangement links TRBV12-3 or TRBV12-4 to TRBJ1-1, with D possibly TRBD1 on 5 matching bases. The CDR3 totals 14 residues. Trimming removed 8 bases at V and 5 bases at J, with 18 bases between. CDR3 loop: CASPPRGGKTEAFF. CDR3 in DNA: TGTGCCAGCCCCCCTAGGGGTGGGAAAACTGAAGCTTTCTTT.

There are a few counts of this clonotype. The V call is TRBV20-1, the J call TRBJ1-5; D is unresolved. The ends were cut back, 5 bases at V and 0 bases at J, with 11 bases in the middle. Germline V gene lookup returns CDR1 DFQATT and CDR2 SNEGSKA (reference sequence). There are 14 residues in the CDR3. CDR3 sequence: CSAPDLYSNQPQHF. As DNA, the CDR3 is TGCAGTGCTCCCGATCTTTATAGCAATCAGCCCCAGCATTTT.

This chain connects TRBV2 to TRBJ1-6; TRBD1 aligns across 10 bases. Germline CDR1 and CDR2: SNHLY and FYNNEI. The CDR3 is made up of 15 amino acids. Germline trimming cut 4 bases from V and 6 bases from J; bases unmatched to any gene: 3. The CDR3 coding sequence is TGTGCCAGCAGTGGGCGGACAGGGGGTAATTCACCCCTCCACTTT. Translated, it gives CASSGRTGGNSPLHF. The full variable domain, its missing parts supplied by reference TRBV2 and TRBJ1-6, is EPEVTQTPSHQVTQMGQEVILRCVPISNHLYFYWYRQILGQKVEFLVSFYNNEISEKSEIFDDQFSVERPDGSNFTLKIRSTKLEDSAMYFCASSGRTGGNSPLHFGNGTRLTVT.

This clonotype has just a few counts. The chain couples TRBV4-1 to TRBJ2-7, with a weak D call TRBD1 (5 bases). CDR3 length equals 14 residues. Germline V gene data show CDR1 as MGHRA and CDR2 as YSYEKL. V was trimmed by 1 base and J by 2 bases, leaving 9 bases between them. The CDR3 region has the DNA TGCGCCAGCAGCCAAGTAGACAGACCCTACGAGCAGTACTTC. Its translation is CASSQVDRPYEQYF.

V and J are TRBV20-1 and TRBJ2-7, with a tentative D call TRBD2 (6 bases). The ends were cut back, 3 bases at V and 2 bases at J, with 11 bases in the middle. Germline CDR1 reads DFQATT; CDR2 reads SNEGSKA (reference sequence). CDR3 size: 13 residues. CDR3 DNA: TGCAGTGCTAGGGACTATCTTCCCTACGAGCAGTACTTC. Its protein product is CSARDYLPYEQYF.

The chain carries TRBV20-1 and TRBJ1-2; TRBD1 agrees at 7 bases. The V gene's germline CDR1 is DFQATT and CDR2 SNEGSKA (reference sequence). The CDR3 loop spans 13 amino acids. With 6 bases clipped from V and 3 bases from J, the junction kept 7 bases outside the gene matches. CDR3 coding DNA: TGCAGTGCGCAGACAGGGACTTACTATGGCTACACCTTC. It encodes CSAQTGTYYGYTF.

This clonotype came up a few times. This rearrangement joins TRBV7-2 to TRBJ1-2, with D perhaps TRBD1 (5 bases). V was shortened by 0 bases and J by 4 bases, with 15 bases between the two germline ends. The CDR3 covers 16 residues. Germline CDR1 is SGHTA and CDR2 is FQGNSA. CDR3 DNA sequence: TGTGCCAGCAGCTTAGCGCCTGAACAGGACGTCTATGGCTACACCTTC. Encoded protein: CASSLAPEQDVYGYTF.

This chain joins TRBV4-1 and TRBJ1-4; D gene ambiguous. CDR3 size: 14 residues. The V end lost 2 bases, the J end lost 7 bases, and 11 bases lay between the germline ends. Germline loops: CDR1 MGHRA, CDR2 YSYEKL. The CDR3, as DNA: TGCGCCAGCAGCCAACGGCAGTTTGGTGAAAAACTGTTTTTT. Amino acids: CASSQRQFGEKLFF.

This clonotype has a handful of counts. The chain combines TRBV2 with TRBJ2-1; possibly TRBD1 for D (5 bases). The CDR3 is 14 amino acids. Trimming removed 4 bases at V and 6 bases at J, with 13 bases between. Germline V gene data show CDR1 as SNHLY and CDR2 as FYNNEI. This CDR3 reads CASSVKTVGNEQFF. The CDR3, as DNA: TGTGCCAGCAGTGTAAAGACAGTGGGCAATGAGCAGTTCTTC.

This chain joins TRBV29-1 and TRBJ2-7; D may be TRBD2 (5 bases). This CDR3 is built from 17 residues. Per the germline V gene, CDR1 is SQVTM and CDR2 is ANQGSEA. Deletions cut 4 bases from V and 5 bases from J, with 27 bases between. This chain's CDR3 is CSVVWSRVGIGLHEQYF. In DNA form, the CDR3 reads TGCAGCGTTGTGTGGTCCCGGGTGGGAATCGGACTTCACGAGCAGTACTTC.

This rearrangement joins TRBV7-2 to TRBJ1-2; no clear D gene. This CDR3 is built from 16 residues. Germline CDR1 SGHTA, CDR2 FQGNSA. Trimming removed 1 base at V and 1 base at J, with 13 bases between. Here the CDR3 DNA reads TGTGCCAGCAGCTTAGTAGGAGGGAGCCATAACTATGGCTACACCTTC. It specifies CASSLVGGSHNYGYTF. Looking up the rest from reference TRBV7-2 and TRBJ1-2 gives the full variable domain: GAGVSQSPSNKVTEKGKDVELRCDPISGHTALYWYRQSLGQGLEFLIYFQGNSAPDKSGLPSDRFSAERTGGSVSTLTIQRTQQEDSAVYLCASSLVGGSHNYGYTFGSGTRLTVV.

The rearrangement uses TRBV28 and TRBJ2-3; 11 nucleotides match TRBD1. The CDR3 sequence is 14 residues long. Trimming cost V 6 bases and J 5 bases; bases outside gene matches: 4. From germline, CDR1 is MDHEN and CDR2 SYDVKM. CDR3 nucleotides: TGTGCCAGCAGAACGGGACAGGGGGAAGATACGCAGTATTTT. Encoded protein: CASRTGQGEDTQYF.

This clonotype was found many times. This chain joins TRBV6-5 and TRBJ1-1; D ambiguous. Per germline, CDR1 MNHEY and CDR2 SVGAGI. The CDR3 extends over 13 amino acids. Trimming removed 2 bases from V and 1 base from J, with 5 bases in between. CDR3 in amino acids: CASSYGQNTEAFF. In DNA, the CDR3 is TGTGCCAGCAGTTACGGGCAGAACACTGAAGCTTTCTTT.

This sequence joins TRBV6-5 and TRBJ2-1, with 10 positions matching TRBD1. This CDR3 is built from 17 residues. Germline V gene lookup returns CDR1 MNHEY and CDR2 SVGAGI. V lost 3 bases to trimming and J lost 4 bases; unmatched junction nucleotides: 9. CDR3 DNA sequence: TGTGCCAGCAGTTATTCGCCCGGGACAGGGGAATACAATGAGCAGTTCTTC. Amino acids: CASSYSPGTGEYNEQFF.